These 22 T cell receptor beta chains were all obtained from the same sample, sequenced in a study of Ad26.COV2.S vaccination and SARS-CoV-2 variants. The repertoire was sequenced with immunoSEQ multiplex PCR; TCRdb's copy has only in-frame clones and lacks some. The sample records 200,000 to 250,000 clones, roughly 88% being singletons. Treatment reported: some 20 received Ad26.COV2.S at low or high dose, single or two shots; several received placebo; per-sample allocation not given. Day 63 following the first vaccine or placebo injection was when the samples were taken. Sample: peripheral blood, taken in a trial of Ad26.COV2.S vaccine versus placebo. The receptors shown here come from a person between 18 and 59 years old who received the Ad26.COV2.S COVID-19 vaccine or a placebo.

V gene TRBV28 combines with J gene TRBJ1-1; D remains unclear. Trimming removed 1 base at V and 8 bases at J, with 5 bases between. CDR1 is MDHEN, CDR2 SYDVKM, per germline. The CDR3 is 11 amino acids. CDR3 sequence (DNA): TGTGCCAGCAGTTTATTTAAAGAAGCTTTCTTT. Protein sequence: CASSLFKEAFF.

The V gene is TRBV13, the J gene TRBJ1-4; TRBD1 aligns across 7 bases. Germline V gives CDR1 PRHDT, CDR2 FYEKMQ (reference sequence). The ends lost 5 bases at V and 0 bases at J; junction bases unmatched: 6. The CDR3 totals 16 residues. Here the CDR3 DNA reads TGTGCCAGCAGCCAGGGACAGAGACCAACTAATGAAAAACTGTTTTTT. Protein product: CASSQGQRPTNEKLFF.

The gene calls are TRBV5-6 and TRBJ2-7; D is unclear. V lost 4 bases and J 0 bases, leaving 2 bases between the germline ends. This CDR3 comprises 11 residues. Germline CDR1 reads SGHDT; CDR2 reads YYEEEE. The DNA of the CDR3 is TGTGCCAGCAGCCACTCCTACGAGCAGTACTTC. Amino acids: CASSHSYEQYF. Based on the CDR3 plus reference TRBV5-6 and TRBJ2-7, the full variable domain is DAGVTQSPTHLIKTRGQQVTLRCSPKSGHDTVSWYQQALGQGPQFIFQYYEEEERQRGNFPDRFSGHQFPNYSSELNVNALLLGDSALYLCASSHSYEQYFGPGTRLTVT.

The V gene is TRBV15, the J gene TRBJ2-3; 9 bases match TRBD2. This CDR3 contains 23 residues. After removal of 5 bases from V and 0 bases from J, the junction contained 27 bases not matched to a gene. Germline CDR1 and CDR2: LNHNV and YYDKDF (reference sequence). CDR3 in amino acids: CATSLPRGQRGIAGGPSTDTQYF. The CDR3 nucleotides read TGTGCCACCAGCCTCCCCCGGGGCCAAAGGGGAATTGCGGGGGGGCCAAGCACAGATACGCAGTATTTT.

This chain uses TRBV30 with TRBJ2-7; TRBD2 aligns across 9 bases. V was clipped by 5 bases and J by 2 bases; unmatched bases: 13. This CDR3 region has 16 residues. The germline CDR1 and CDR2 sequences are GTSNPN and SVGIG (reference sequence). The CDR3 DNA sequence: TGTGCCTGGCACCCACGGTTGGCGGGAGGGGCCTACGAGCAGTACTTC. It yields the protein CAWHPRLAGGAYEQYF.

This clone was observed a few times. The chain recombines TRBV6-5 with TRBJ2-2; 7 positions match TRBD1. Germline values: CDR1 MNHEY, CDR2 SVGAGI. The V and J ends lost 6 bases and 2 bases, in that order; junction bases with no gene match: 3. There are 14 residues in the CDR3. CDR3 residues: CASRGDSNTGELFF. The CDR3 DNA sequence: TGTGCCAGCAGGGGGGACAGCAACACCGGGGAGCTGTTTTTT.

The chain uses TRBV5-1 and TRBJ2-7, with 9 bases aligning to TRBD1. V dropped 4 bases and J dropped 5; count of bases not matched to a gene: 7. The CDR3 has 14 amino acids. The germline V gene has CDR1 SGHRS and CDR2 YFSETQ. The CDR3 loop reads CASSRDREKNEQYF. The CDR3 DNA reads as TGCGCCAGCAGCAGGGACAGGGAAAAGAACGAGCAGTACTTC.

The chain links TRBV28 to TRBJ2-5; TRBD1 might be the D (5 bases). CDR1 MDHEN and CDR2 SYDVKM come from the germline V gene. This CDR3 is built from 15 residues. V was clipped by 6 bases and J by 5 bases, with 19 bases between them. CDR3 coding DNA: TGTGCCAGCAGCCAGGGTGGTAGCAAAAGGGAGACCCAGTACTTC. Protein: CASSQGGSKRETQYF.

V usage is TRBV5-4 and J usage is TRBJ2-5; no definite D call. V was cut by 1 base and J by 2 bases, with 12 bases left in between. From germline, CDR1 is SGHNT and CDR2 YYREEE (reference sequence). The CDR3 is 15 amino acids. CDR3 in amino acids: CASSLSEVRQETQYF. CDR3 coding DNA: TGTGCCAGCAGCTTGAGCGAGGTCAGACAAGAGACCCAGTACTTC.

J is TRBJ2-5 and V is TRBV9; 8 nucleotides line up with TRBD2. The CDR3 consists of 16 residues. Trimming cost V 0 bases and J 0 bases; bases outside gene matches: 4. Per germline, CDR1 SGDLS and CDR2 YYNGEE. CDR3 loop: CASSVGLAGNQETQYF. CDR3 sequence (DNA): TGTGCCAGCAGCGTAGGGCTAGCGGGTAACCAAGAGACCCAGTACTTC.

The chain has TRBV10-2 and TRBJ1-6; the match to TRBD1 covers 10 bases. The CDR3 sequence is 15 residues long. With V trimmed by 6 bases and J by 7 bases, 6 bases remained unmatched. Germline lookup yields CDR1 WSHSY and CDR2 SAAADI. As DNA, the CDR3 is TGCGCCAGCAGACCGGACAGGGGGTACAATTCACCCCTCCACTTT. Residues: CASRPDRGYNSPLHF.

This clone was recorded a few times. The chain couples TRBV19 to TRBJ2-4; 11 bases match TRBD2. V lost 6 bases, J lost 9 bases, and 7 bases stayed unmatched. From germline, CDR1 is LNHDA and CDR2 SQIVND (reference sequence). There are 14 residues in the CDR3. CDR3 bases: TGTGCCAGTAGGACTAGCGGGGAGGGTGCCATTCAGTACTTC. It yields the protein CASRTSGEGAIQYF.

The genes are TRBV25-1 and TRBJ1-1, with D possibly matching TRBD1 (5 bases). Deletions cut 5 bases from V and 5 bases from J, with 15 bases between. From germline, CDR1 is MGHDK and CDR2 SYGVNS. This CDR3 is 14 amino acids long. The CDR3 DNA sequence: TGTGCCAGCAGTCAGGGCCCGGGGGAGACTGAAGCTTTCTTT. It translates to CASSQGPGETEAFF.

The chain links TRBV27 to TRBJ1-1; D is undetermined. The V gene's germline CDR1 is MNHEY and CDR2 SMNVEV (reference sequence). Trimming removed 9 bases at V and 1 base at J, with 12 bases between. This CDR3 is built from 13 residues. For the CDR3, the DNA is TGTGCCAGTACGCGGGCAGGGAACACTGAAGCTTTCTTT. Protein: CASTRAGNTEAFF.

V is TRBV21-1 and J is TRBJ1-2; no DNA check was done on the table's D call, TRBD1. TRBV21-1 is flagged as a pseudogene. This CDR3 comprises 16 residues. In DNA, the CDR3 is TGTGCCAGCAGCTCCAAAGGGGCAGGGGCCTTCTATGGCTACACCTTC. This encodes CASSSKGAGAFYGYTF.

The chain carries TRBV11-2 and TRBJ1-1; tentatively, D is TRBD1 (5 bases). Trimming removed 2 bases from V and 0 bases from J, with 13 bases in between. The CDR3 contains 16 residues. Germline V lookup: CDR1 SGHAT, CDR2 FQNNGV. CDR3: CASSLITQGVNTEAFF. For the CDR3, the DNA is TGTGCCAGCAGCTTAATTACCCAAGGGGTGAACACTGAAGCTTTCTTT. The full variable domain, rest sourced from reference TRBV11-2 and TRBJ1-1, is EAGVAQSPRYKIIEKRQSVAFWCNPISGHATLYWYQQILGQGPKLLIQFQNNGVVDDSQLPKDRFSAERLKGVDSTLKIQPAKLEDSAVYLCASSLITQGVNTEAFFGQGTRLTVV.

The gene calls are TRBV19 and TRBJ2-2; D may be TRBD1 (5 bases). In germline, CDR1 is LNHDA, CDR2 SQIVND (reference sequence). There are 18 residues in the CDR3. V lost 3 bases to trimming and J lost 2 bases, with 19 bases between them. The CDR3 sequence is CASSIKGPTVLNTGELFF. CDR3 nucleotide sequence: TGTGCCAGTAGTATTAAGGGTCCGACAGTTCTAAACACCGGGGAGCTGTTTTTT.

V and J are TRBV27 and TRBJ2-3; 7 positions agree with TRBD2. The V gene's germline CDR1 is MNHEY and CDR2 SMNVEV (reference sequence). This CDR3 spans 15 amino acids. With V trimmed by 5 bases and J by 3 bases, 8 bases remained unmatched. Written as DNA, the CDR3 is TGTGCCAGCAGTCCCAATGGGGGGGGAACAGATACGCAGTATTTT. Translation: CASSPNGGGTDTQYF.

This clone has a handful of counts. The chain employs TRBV6-2 or TRBV6-3 and TRBJ2-7; D is tentatively TRBD1 or TRBD2 (5 bases each). Per germline, CDR1 MNHEY and CDR2 SVGEGT. V gave up 0 bases and J gave up 3 bases, with 6 bases separating them. This CDR3 comprises 13 residues. CDR3 region: CASSYSRGYEQYF. The CDR3 bases are TGTGCCAGCAGTTACTCGAGGGGCTACGAGCAGTACTTC.

J is TRBJ1-5 and V is TRBV2; D is possibly TRBD1 (6 bases). Looked up from germline, CDR1 is SNHLY and CDR2 is FYNNEI. The CDR3 runs 14 residues. The germline V and J ends were trimmed by 8 bases and 1 base, with 12 bases remaining between them. The CDR3 coding sequence is TGTGCCAGCGTGGCAGGGGTGAGCAATCAGCCCCAGCATTTT. This codes for CASVAGVSNQPQHF.

The chain employs TRBV5-6 and TRBJ1-2, with a weak D call TRBD1 (5 bases). Germline V lookup: CDR1 SGHDT, CDR2 YYEEEE. The CDR3 covers 16 residues. Trimming took 3 bases from V and 1 from J, leaving 16 bases between them. Here the CDR3 DNA reads TGTGCCAGCAGCTCCCCCGGGGCAGCTCTTAACTATGGCTACACCTTC. It codes for CASSSPGAALNYGYTF.

This chain joins TRBV3-1 (or the pseudogene TRBV3-2) and TRBJ2-5; 11 bases agree with TRBD2. The J segment lost 5 bases and the V segment lost 4 bases, leaving 3 bases of the junction unmatched. Looked up from germline, CDR1 is LGHDT and CDR2 is YNNKEL (reference sequence). The CDR3 is 14 amino acids. The CDR3 reads CASSPLAGGETQYF. The CDR3, as DNA: TGTGCCAGCAGCCCGCTAGCGGGAGGCGAGACCCAGTACTTC.